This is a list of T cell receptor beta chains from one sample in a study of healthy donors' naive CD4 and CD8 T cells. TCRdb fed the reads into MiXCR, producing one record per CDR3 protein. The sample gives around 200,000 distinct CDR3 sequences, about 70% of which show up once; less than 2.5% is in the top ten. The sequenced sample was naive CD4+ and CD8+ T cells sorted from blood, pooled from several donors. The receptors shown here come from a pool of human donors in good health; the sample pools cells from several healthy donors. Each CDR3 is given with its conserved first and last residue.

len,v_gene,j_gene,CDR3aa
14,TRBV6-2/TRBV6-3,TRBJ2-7,CASSYGGTAYEQYF
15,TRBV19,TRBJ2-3,CARVPVRWPRDTRYF
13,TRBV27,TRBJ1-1,CASSPRNFPQAFF
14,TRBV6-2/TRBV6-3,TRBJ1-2,CASSYEGLSIGYTF
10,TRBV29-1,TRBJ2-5,CSVEIHGGYF
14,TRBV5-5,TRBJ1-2,CASSPTGGSYGYTF
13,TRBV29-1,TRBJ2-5,CSVERVLQETQYF
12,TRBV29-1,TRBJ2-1,CRADRGNDEQFF
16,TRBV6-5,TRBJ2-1,CASREGVSSSYNEQFF
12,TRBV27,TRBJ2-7,CASTGTADEQYF
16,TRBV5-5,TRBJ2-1,CASSQGKAGYHNEQFF
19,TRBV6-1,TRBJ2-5,CASSEAWKTDRTPRATQYF
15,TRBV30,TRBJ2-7,CAWTSGGSQSYEQYF
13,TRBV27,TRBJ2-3,CASSFFEGRAQYF
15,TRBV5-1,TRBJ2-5,CASSLASGRRETQYF
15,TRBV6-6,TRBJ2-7,CASSYATTGAGEQYF
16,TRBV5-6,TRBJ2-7,CASSIIKRDRRYEQYF
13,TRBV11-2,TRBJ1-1,CASSYRAATEAFF
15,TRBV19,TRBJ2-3,CASTYGEGLRDTQYF
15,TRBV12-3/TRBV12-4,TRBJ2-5,CASSSPGQGEETQYF
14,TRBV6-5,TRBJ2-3,CASRGFLSTDTQYF
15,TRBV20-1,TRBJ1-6,CSAIDVSSYNSPLHF
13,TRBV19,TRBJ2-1,CASSADSYNEQFF
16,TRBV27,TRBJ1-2,CASSLSDPGQNYGYTF
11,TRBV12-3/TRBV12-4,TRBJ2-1,CASSVYNEQFF
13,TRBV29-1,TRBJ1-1,CSAPSGESDEAFF
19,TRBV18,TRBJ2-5,CASSPPKGSGPGGGETQYF
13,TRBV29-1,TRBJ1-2,CSVGASGNYGYTF
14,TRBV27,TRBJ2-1,CASRASGSKNEQFF
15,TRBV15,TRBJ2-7,CATSRDGLAGVEQYF
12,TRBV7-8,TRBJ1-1,CASSPNGATPFF
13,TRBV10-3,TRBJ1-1,CAIAGIMNTEAFF
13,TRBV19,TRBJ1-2,CAAHAGPGLSYTF
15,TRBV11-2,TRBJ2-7,CASSFLAGFSYEQYF
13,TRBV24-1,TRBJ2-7,CATSKPGDYEQYF
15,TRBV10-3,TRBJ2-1,CAISESMAPNNEQFF